The text below deals with one T cell receptor (beta chain). What it binds is not known. The CDR3 contains 15 residues. CDR1 PRHDT and CDR2 FYEKMQ come from the germline V gene (reference sequence). V lost 5 bases and J lost 4; bases outside the gene matches: 10. This record belongs to a study of shared clonotypes between healthy human individuals. Study-wide results and limits: Represented diversity, genetic and exposure-history alike, was limited by few donors. Across subsets, estimated richness was generally greater for naive than for memory populations.

Clones were read by immunoSEQ multiplex PCR, and TCRdb kept only the in-frame ones, dropping some. The sample lists hundreds of thousands of clones; roughly 95% were seen once. Naivety among CD8 cells was defined by CD45RO negativity and positive CCR7 selection, thereby excluding terminally differentiated effector memory CD45RA+ cells. The donor population consisted of healthy HIV-negative adults with no recent acute infections or vaccinations. Only Caucasian adults living in Nashville, Tennessee served as donors. The clonotype originates from a woman aged 30 to 39 in good health. The V and J genes are TRBV13 and TRBJ2-7; TRBD1 agrees at 8 bases. Sequenced: naive CD8+ T cells sorted from blood. The CDR3 region is CASSITGTGHYEQYF. CDR3 nucleotide sequence: TGTGCCAGCAGCATAACCGGGACAGGTCATTACGAGCAGTACTTC.